This T cell receptor (beta chain) is from a study of shared clonotypes between healthy human individuals. Clones were read by immunoSEQ multiplex PCR, and TCRdb kept only the in-frame ones, dropping some. The table has some 2 million clones, about 95% seen once. Terminally differentiated effector memory CD45RA+ cells were excluded from the naive CD8 cells, which were CD45RO-negative and positively selected for CCR7. The receptor was derived from a young man in good health. Source material: naive CD8+ T cells sorted from blood.

The CDR3 loop reads CASSPMWGPAGYGYTF. For the CDR3, the DNA is TGTGCCAGCAGCCCCATGTGGGGTCCCGCGGGCTATGGCTACACCTTC. The J gene is TRBJ1-2, the V gene TRBV7-9; D is unclear. CDR3 size: 16 residues. V lost 5 bases and J 4 bases, leaving 20 bases between the germline ends. CDR1 and CDR2 from the germline V gene are SEHNR and FQNEAQ (reference sequence).